This TCR beta chain was recorded in a study of blood T cell repertoires in COVID-19. Method: immunoSEQ multiplex PCR; TCRdb's copy keeps in-frame clones and lacks some. Among some 240,000 clones listed, 84% were seen once. The clonotype was recovered from a middle-aged woman who had recovered from COVID-19. Material: peripheral blood.

The CDR3 DNA is TGTGCCAGCAGCGCCCAGGGACAGATCTATGGCTACACCTTC. Residues: CASSAQGQIYGYTF. J is TRBJ1-2 and V is TRBV9; TRBD1 aligns across 7 bases. Germline lookup yields CDR1 SGDLS and CDR2 YYNGEE. This CDR3 contains 14 residues. J lost 4 bases, V lost 3 bases, and 6 bases had no gene match.